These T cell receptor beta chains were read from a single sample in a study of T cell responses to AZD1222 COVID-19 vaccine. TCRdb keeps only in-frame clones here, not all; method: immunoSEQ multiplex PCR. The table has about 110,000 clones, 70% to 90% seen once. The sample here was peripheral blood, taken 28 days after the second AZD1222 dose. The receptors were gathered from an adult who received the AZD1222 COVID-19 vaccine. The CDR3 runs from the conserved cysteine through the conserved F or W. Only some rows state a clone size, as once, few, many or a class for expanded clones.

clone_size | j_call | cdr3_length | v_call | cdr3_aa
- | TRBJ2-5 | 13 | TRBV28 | CASSFPERETQYF
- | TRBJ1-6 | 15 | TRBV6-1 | CASSEGTGGNSPLHF
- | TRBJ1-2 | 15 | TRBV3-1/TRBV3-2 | CASRPGTGGDYGYTF
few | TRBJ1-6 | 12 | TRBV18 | CASSPSGPPLHF
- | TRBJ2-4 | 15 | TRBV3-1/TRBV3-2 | CASSRVGTGKNIQYF
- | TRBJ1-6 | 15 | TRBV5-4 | CASSAAGEPNSPLHF
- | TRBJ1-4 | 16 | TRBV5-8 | CASSPRNRASNEKLFF
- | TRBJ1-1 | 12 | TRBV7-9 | CASSFRNTEAFF
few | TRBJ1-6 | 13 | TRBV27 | CASSNREYSPLHF
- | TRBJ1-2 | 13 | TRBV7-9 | CASSTGTGFGYTF
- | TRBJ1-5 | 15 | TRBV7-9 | CASSLGEVSNQPQHF
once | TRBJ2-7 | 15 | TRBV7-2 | CASSLDRISSYEQYF
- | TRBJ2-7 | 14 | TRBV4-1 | CASSQSGGSYEQYF
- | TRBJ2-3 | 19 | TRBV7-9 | CASSSPPPGSTTRTDTQYF
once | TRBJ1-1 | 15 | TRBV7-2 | CASSLASGIYNEAFF
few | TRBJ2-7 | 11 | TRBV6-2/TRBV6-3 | CASSSASEQYF
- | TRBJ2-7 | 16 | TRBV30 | CAWRLAGGYLTYEQYF
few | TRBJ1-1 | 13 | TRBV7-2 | CASSSNPGGGAFF
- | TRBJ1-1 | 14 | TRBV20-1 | CSASLVGTGTEAFF
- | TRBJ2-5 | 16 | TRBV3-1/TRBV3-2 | CASSPLDSDRRRAQYF
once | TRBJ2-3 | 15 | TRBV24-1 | CATSPSGGQGDTQYF
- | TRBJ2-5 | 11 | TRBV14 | CASSRLETQYF
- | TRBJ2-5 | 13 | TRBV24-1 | CATSDVLGETQYF
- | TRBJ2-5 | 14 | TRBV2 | CASTPTARAETQYF
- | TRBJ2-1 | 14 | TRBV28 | CASSSGQGPGEQFF
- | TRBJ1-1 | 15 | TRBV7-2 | CASSARQGTNTEAFF
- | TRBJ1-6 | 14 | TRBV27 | CASKPGQADSPLHF
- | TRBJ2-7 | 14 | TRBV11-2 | CASTAGTVTYEQYF
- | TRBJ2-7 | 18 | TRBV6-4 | CASSDQTSGTFSSYEQYF
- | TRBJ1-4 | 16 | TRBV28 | CASSPYIGRGGEKLFF
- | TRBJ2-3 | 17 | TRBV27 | CASSFSVGGAAGDTQYF
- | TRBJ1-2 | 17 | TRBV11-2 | CASTKPRGLSTNYGYTF
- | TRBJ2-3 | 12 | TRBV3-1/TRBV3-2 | CASSQGVGTQYF
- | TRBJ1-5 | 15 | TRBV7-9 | CASSSHRDSGQPQHF
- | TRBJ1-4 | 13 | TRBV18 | CASSNRVDEKLFF
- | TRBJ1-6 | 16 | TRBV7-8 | CASSYRGPDRGDPPHF
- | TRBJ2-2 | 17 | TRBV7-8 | CASSLPPMPRVTGELFF
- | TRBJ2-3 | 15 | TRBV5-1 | CASSLERGSTDTQYF
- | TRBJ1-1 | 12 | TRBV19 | CASKKTRAEAFF
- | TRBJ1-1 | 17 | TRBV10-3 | CAISESRQGAMNTEAFF
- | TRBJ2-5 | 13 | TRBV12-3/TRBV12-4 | CASSFRLAGGSDF
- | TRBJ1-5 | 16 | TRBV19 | CASSISTGRYNQPQHF
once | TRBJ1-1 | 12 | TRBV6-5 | CASSSERTEAFF
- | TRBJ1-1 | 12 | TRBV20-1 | CSASKGGTEAFF
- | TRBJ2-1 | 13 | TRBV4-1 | CASSQGPTNEQFF
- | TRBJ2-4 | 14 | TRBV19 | CASLGQGLKNIQYF
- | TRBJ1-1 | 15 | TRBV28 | CASTPLGGWYTEAFF